This T cell receptor beta chain was retrieved from a study of blood T cell repertoires in COVID-19. Whole-study context: The United States, Italy and Spain supplied acute and convalescent COVID-19 samples. Nucleic acid was either cDNA or gDNA, and it came from T cells, B-cell-depleted T cells, or PBMCs.

Per the study methods: Amplifying reference gene primers gave estimates of nucleated cell counts. Sequencing used immunoSEQ multiplex PCR; TCRdb keeps in-frame clones, though not all of them. Clonal size and the V and J genes are those of that table, whereas D and trimming came from the DNA. The table shows 130,000 to 150,000 clones, with around 80% occurring only once. Germline V lookup: CDR1 MNHEY, CDR2 SVGEGT. This CDR3 region has 16 residues. Trimming at V came to 4 bases and at J to 0 bases, leaving 8 bases not matched to a gene. The chain recombines TRBV6-2 or TRBV6-3 with TRBJ2-7, with 8 bases aligning to TRBD2. This TCR came from a woman between 45 and 60 years old in a cohort sampled during active or convalescent COVID-19. Sequencing used peripheral blood. CDR3 bases: TGTGCCAGCAGTTTAATCGGGGGGGCCTCCTCCTACGAGCAGTACTTC. Its translation is CASSLIGGASSYEQYF.